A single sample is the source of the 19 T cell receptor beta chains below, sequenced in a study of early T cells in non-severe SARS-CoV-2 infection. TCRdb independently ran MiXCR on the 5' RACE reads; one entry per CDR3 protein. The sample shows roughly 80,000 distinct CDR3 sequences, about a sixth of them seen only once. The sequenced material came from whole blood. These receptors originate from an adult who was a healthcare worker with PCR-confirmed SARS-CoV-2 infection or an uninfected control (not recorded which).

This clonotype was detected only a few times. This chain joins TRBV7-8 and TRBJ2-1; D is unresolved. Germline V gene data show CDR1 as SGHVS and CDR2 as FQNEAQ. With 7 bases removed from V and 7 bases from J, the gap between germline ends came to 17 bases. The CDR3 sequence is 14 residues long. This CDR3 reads CASNSRLFRNEQFF. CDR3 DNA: TGTGCCAGCAACTCCAGACTTTTTCGTAATGAGCAGTTCTTC.

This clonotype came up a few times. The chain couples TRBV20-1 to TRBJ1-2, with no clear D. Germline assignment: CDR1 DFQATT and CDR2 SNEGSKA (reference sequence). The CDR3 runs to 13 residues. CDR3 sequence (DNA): TGCACCGGAACCCCGGGATTGTCCTATGGCTACACCTTC. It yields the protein CTGTPGLSYGYTF.

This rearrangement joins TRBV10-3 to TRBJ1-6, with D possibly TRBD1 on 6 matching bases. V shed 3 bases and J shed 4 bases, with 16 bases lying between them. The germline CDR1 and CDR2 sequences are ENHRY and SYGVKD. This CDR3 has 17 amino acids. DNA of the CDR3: TGTGCCATCAGTGAACAGGGTCCGCCAGTTTATAATTCACCCCTCCACTTT. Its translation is CAISEQGPPVYNSPLHF.

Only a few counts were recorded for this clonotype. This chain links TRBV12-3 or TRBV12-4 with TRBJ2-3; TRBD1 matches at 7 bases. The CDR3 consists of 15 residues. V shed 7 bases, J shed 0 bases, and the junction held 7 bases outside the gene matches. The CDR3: CASILGTVSTDTQYF. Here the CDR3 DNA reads TGTGCCAGCATCCTGGGGACAGTTAGCACAGATACGCAGTATTTT.

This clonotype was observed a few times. The CDR3 nucleotides are TGTGCCAGCAGCGTTAGGATACAGGGGACGAACACCGGGGAGCTGTTTTTT. Its protein product is CASSVRIQGTNTGELFF. The chain links TRBV11-2 to TRBJ2-2; the match to TRBD1 covers 7 bases. Trimming cost V 5 bases and J 0 bases; bases outside gene matches: 9. Germline V gene lookup returns CDR1 SGHAT and CDR2 FQNNGV. The CDR3 has 17 residues.

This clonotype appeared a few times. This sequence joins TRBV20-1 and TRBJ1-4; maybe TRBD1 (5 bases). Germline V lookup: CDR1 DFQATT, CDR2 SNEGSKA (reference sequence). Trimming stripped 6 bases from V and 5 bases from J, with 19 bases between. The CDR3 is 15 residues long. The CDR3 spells CSAPLPGWGNEKLFF. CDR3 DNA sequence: TGCAGTGCCCCCCTGCCAGGGTGGGGGAATGAAAAACTGTTTTTT.

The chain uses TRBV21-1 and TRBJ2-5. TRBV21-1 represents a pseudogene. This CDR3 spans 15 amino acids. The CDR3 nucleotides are TGTGCCAGCAGCAACGACGGAACTCGCAGGGAGACCCAGTACTTC. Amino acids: CASSNDGTRRETQYF.

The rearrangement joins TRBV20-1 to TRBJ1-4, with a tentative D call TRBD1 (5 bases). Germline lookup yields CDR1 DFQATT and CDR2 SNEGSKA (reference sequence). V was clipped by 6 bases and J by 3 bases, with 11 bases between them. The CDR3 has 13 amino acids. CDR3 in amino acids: CSAPQESNEKLFF. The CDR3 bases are TGCAGTGCACCACAGGAATCTAATGAAAAACTGTTTTTT.

The CDR3 loop is CASSPDKTYEQYF. CDR3 DNA sequence: TGTGCCAGCAGCCCGGACAAGACCTACGAGCAGTACTTC. The chain combines TRBV5-6 with TRBJ2-7, with D maybe TRBD1 (5 bases). This CDR3 is 13 amino acids long. The germline V gene encodes CDR1 SGHDT and CDR2 YYEEEE. Trimming shortened V by 4 bases and J by 2 bases, and 10 bases separated the two germline ends.

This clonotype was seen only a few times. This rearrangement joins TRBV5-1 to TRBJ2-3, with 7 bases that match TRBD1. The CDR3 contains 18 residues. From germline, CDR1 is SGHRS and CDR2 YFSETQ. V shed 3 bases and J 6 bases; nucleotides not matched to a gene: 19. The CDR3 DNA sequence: TGCGCCAGCAGCTCCGTACGCACCGGGACAGAGGGTGGCGATACGCAGTATTTT. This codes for CASSSVRTGTEGGDTQYF.

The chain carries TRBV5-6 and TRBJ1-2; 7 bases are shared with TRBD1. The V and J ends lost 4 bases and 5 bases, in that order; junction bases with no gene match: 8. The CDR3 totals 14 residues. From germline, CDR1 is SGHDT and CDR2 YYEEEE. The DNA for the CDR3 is TGTGCCAGCAGCCCACGACAGGGTCTATATGGCTACACCTTC. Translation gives CASSPRQGLYGYTF.

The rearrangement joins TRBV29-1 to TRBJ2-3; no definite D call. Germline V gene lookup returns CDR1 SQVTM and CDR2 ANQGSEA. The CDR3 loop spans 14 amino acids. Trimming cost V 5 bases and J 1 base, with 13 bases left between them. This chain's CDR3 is CSVFLRFGTDTQYF. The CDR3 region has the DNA TGCAGCGTTTTCTTGCGATTTGGCACAGATACGCAGTATTTT.

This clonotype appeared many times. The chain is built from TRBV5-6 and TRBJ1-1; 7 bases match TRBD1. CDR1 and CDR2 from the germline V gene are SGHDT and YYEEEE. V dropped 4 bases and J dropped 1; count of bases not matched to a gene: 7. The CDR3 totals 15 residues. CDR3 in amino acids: CASSPRQGWNTEAFF. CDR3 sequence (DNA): TGTGCCAGCAGCCCCAGACAGGGCTGGAACACTGAAGCTTTCTTT. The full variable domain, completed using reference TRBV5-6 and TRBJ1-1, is DAGVTQSPTHLIKTRGQQVTLRCSPKSGHDTVSWYQQALGQGPQFIFQYYEEEERQRGNFPDRFSGHQFPNYSSELNVNALLLGDSALYLCASSPRQGWNTEAFFGQGTRLTVV.

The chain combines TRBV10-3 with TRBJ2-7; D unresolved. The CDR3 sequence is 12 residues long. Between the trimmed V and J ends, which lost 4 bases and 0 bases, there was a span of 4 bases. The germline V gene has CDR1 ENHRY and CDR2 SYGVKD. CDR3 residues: CAISASSYEQYF. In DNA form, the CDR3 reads TGTGCCATCAGTGCGAGCTCCTACGAGCAGTACTTC.

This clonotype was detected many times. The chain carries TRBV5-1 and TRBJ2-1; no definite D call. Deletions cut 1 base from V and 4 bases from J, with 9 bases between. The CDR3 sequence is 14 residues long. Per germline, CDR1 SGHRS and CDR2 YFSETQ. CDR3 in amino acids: CASSLSSSYNEQFF. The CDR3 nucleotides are TGCGCCAGCAGCTTGAGTAGCAGTTACAATGAGCAGTTCTTC.

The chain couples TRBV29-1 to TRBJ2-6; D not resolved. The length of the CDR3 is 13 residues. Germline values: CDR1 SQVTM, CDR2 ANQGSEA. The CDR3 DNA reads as TGCGCGATGGGCGGACCTGGGGCCAACGTCCTGACTTTC. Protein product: CAMGGPGANVLTF.

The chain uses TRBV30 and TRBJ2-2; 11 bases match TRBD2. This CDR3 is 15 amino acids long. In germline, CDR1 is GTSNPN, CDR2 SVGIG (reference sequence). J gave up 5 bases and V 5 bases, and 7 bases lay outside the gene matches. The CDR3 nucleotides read TGTGCCTGGTCGGGACTAGCGGAAGGAACCGGGGAGCTGTTTTTT. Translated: CAWSGLAEGTGELFF.

CDR3 protein: CASSSRWDSEAFF. DNA of the CDR3: TGTGCCAGCAGCTCTAGGTGGGACTCTGAAGCTTTCTTT. The chain joins TRBV11-2 to TRBJ1-1, with a tentative D call TRBD1 (5 bases). V lost 4 bases, J lost 6 bases, and 12 bases lay in between. The CDR3 has 13 residues. CDR1 and CDR2 from the germline V gene are SGHAT and FQNNGV.

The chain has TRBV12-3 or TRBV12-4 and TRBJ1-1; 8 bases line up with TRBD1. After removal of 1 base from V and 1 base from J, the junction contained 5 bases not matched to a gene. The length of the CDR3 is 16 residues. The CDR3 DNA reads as TGTGCCAGCAGTTTAGGTCGGACAGGGCGGAACACTGAAGCTTTCTTT. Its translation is CASSLGRTGRNTEAFF.